This T cell receptor (beta chain) was obtained from a study of response to subunit inactivated influenza vaccine. Overall study results and limits: It was the authors' suggestion that each seasonal influenza vaccination recruits few new T cells.

From the RT-PCR reads, TCRdb called clonotypes with MiXCR, one entry per CDR3 protein. The sample yields just over 300,000 distinct CDR3 sequences, 22% seen once. In its sample, this clonotype was seen many times. Its cognate antigen is unknown. CDR3 length: 14 amino acids. From germline, CDR1 is SGHRS and CDR2 YFSETQ. The V gene lost 1 base and the J gene lost 4 bases, with 11 bases spanning the gap. Sample: PBMCs from blood, taken about 20 months after vaccination. The rearrangement uses TRBV5-1 and TRBJ1-2, with D perhaps TRBD1 (6 bases). This clonotype was obtained from a man aged 45 to 70 who received an inactivated influenza vaccine. The CDR3 reads CASSLQGQSYGYTF. The CDR3 nucleotides are TGCGCCAGCAGCTTGCAGGGGCAATCCTATGGCTACACCTTC. Variable domain in full (rest from reference TRBV5-1 and TRBJ1-2): KAGVTQTPRYLIKTRGQQVTLSCSPISGHRSVSWYQQTPGQGLQFLFEYFSETQRNKGNFPGRFSGRQFSNSRSEMNVSTLELGDSALYLCASSLQGQSYGYTFGSGTRLTVV.